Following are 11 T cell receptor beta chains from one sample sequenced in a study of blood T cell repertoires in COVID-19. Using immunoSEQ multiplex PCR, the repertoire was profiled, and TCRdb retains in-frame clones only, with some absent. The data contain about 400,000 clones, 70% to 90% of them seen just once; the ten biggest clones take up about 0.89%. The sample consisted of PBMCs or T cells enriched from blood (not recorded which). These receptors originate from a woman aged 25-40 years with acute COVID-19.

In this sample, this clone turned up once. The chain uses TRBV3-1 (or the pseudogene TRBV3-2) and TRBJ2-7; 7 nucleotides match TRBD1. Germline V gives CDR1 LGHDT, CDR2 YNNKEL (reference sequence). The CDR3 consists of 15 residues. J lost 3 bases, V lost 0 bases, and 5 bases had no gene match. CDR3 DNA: TGTGCCAGCAGCCAAGATGACAGGGCGGACTACGAGCAGTACTTC. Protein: CASSQDDRADYEQYF.

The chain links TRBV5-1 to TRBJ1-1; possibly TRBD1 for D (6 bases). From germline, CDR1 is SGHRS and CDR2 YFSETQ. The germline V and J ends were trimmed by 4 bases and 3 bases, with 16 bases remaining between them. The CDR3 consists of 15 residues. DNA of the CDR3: TGCGCCAGCAGCGACTCCACAGGGCTTTACACTGAAGCTTTCTTT. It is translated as CASSDSTGLYTEAFF.

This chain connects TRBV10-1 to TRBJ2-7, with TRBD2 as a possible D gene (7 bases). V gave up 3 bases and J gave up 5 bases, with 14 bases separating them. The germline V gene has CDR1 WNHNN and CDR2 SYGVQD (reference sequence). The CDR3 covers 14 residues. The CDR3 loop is CASSDPLGGDEQYF. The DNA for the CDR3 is TGCGCCAGCAGTGACCCTTTAGGGGGGGACGAGCAGTACTTC.

CDR3 sequence: CASSSTWAVSGNTIYF. Written as DNA, the CDR3 is TGTGCCAGCAGTTCAACCTGGGCAGTCTCTGGAAACACCATATATTTT. The rearrangement links TRBV27 to TRBJ1-3; no clear D gene. This CDR3 spans 16 amino acids. Germline CDR1 and CDR2: MNHEY and SMNVEV (reference sequence). With 4 bases removed from V and 0 bases from J, the gap between germline ends came to 13 bases.

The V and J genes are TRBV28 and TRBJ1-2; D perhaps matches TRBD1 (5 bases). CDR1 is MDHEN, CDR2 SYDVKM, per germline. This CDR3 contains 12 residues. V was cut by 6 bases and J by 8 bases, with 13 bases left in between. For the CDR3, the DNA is TGTGCCAGCAGGAAACAGGATGGGGGCTACACCTTC. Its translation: CASRKQDGGYTF.

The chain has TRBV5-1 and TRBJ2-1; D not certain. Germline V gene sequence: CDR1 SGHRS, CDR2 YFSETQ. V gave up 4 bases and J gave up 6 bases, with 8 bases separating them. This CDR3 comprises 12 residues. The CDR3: CASSRSGNEQFF. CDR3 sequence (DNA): TGCGCCAGCAGCCGCTCGGGCAATGAGCAGTTCTTC. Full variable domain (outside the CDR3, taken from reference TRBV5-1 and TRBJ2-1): KAGVTQTPRYLIKTRGQQVTLSCSPISGHRSVSWYQQTPGQGLQFLFEYFSETQRNKGNFPGRFSGRQFSNSRSEMNVSTLELGDSALYLCASSRSGNEQFFGPGTRLTVL.

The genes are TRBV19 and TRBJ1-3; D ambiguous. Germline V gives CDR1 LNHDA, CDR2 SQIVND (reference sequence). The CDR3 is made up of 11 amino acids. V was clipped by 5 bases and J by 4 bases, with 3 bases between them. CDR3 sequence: CASSQGNTIYF. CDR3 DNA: TGTGCCAGTAGTCAGGGAAACACCATATATTTT.

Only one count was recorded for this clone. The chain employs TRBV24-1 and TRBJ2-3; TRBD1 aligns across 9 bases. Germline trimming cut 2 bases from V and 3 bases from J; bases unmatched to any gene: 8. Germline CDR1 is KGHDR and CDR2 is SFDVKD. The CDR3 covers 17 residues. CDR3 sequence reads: CATSDSGQGPATDTQYF. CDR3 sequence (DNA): TGTGCCACCAGTGATTCAGGACAGGGGCCAGCAACAGATACGCAGTATTTT.

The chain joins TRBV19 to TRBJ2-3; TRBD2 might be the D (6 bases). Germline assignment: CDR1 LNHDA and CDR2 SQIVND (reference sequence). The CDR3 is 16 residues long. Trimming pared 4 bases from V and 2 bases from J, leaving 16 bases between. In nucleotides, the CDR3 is TGTGCCAGTAGTAACCGAGGGGCGGGGTCCACAGATACGCAGTATTTT. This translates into CASSNRGAGSTDTQYF. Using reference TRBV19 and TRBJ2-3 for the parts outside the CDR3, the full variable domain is DGGITQSPKYLFRKEGQNVTLSCEQNLNHDAMYWYRQDPGQGLRLIYYSQIVNDFQKGDIAEGYSVSREKKESFPLTVTSAQKNPTAFYLCASSNRGAGSTDTQYFGPGTRLTVL.

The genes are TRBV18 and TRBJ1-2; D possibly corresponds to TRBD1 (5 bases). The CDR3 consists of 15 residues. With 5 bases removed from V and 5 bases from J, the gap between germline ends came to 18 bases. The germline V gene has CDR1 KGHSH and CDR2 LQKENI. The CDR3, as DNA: TGTGCCAGCTCAGCCCCGGGGGATCGTTGGTATGGCTACACCTTC. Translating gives CASSAPGDRWYGYTF.

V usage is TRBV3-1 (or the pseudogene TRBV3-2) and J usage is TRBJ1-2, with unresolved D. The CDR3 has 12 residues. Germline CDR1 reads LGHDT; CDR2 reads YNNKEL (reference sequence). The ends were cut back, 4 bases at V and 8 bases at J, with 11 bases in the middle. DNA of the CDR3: TGTGCCAGCAGCCCACGTGGGAGGGGCTACACCTTC. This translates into CASSPRGRGYTF.